These T cell receptor beta chains were read from a single sample in a study of T cell repertoires in cytomegalovirus infection. TCRdb used MiXCR to reprocess the reads, holding one entry per CDR3 protein. Among under 150,000 distinct CDR3 sequences listed, about 30% were seen once. Their antigen targets remain unknown. Material: CD8+ T cells from cultured PBMCs, obtained from culture after CMV antigen stimulation. The receptors shown here come from a human donor in good health (CMV status not recorded). Some clones in this sample may be carry-over from other donors' samples. CDR3s include the opening cysteine and the closing phenylalanine or tryptophan. A D gene is named only where the DNA matches it firmly. Expanded clones are given a class, and other clones once, few, many or no size at all.

d_call j_call v_call clone_size cdr3_length cdr3_nt cdr3_aa
TRBD1 TRBJ1-3 TRBV4-1 few 16 TGCGCCAGCAGCCAAGACAGGGGGCCACCCGGAAACACCATATATTTT CASSQDRGPPGNTIYF
NA TRBJ2-1 TRBV6-2/TRBV6-3 NA 15 TGTGCCAGCAGCTTAATAGCTGGTGCCTACAATGAGCAGTTCTTC CASSLIAGAYNEQFF
NA TRBJ2-4 TRBV12-3/TRBV12-4 few 18 TGTGCCAGCAGTTTTCGAACCCTACTATCAAGGCAAGGGAACATTCAGTACTTC CASSFRTLLSRQGNIQYF
NA TRBJ2-5 TRBV12-3/TRBV12-4 NA 14 TGTGCCAGCCGGACGGGCCCGAACGGTGAGACCCAGTACTTC CASRTGPNGETQYF
NA TRBJ1-2 TRBV4-2 few 14 TGTGCCAGCAGCCAAGAGGATGGGGACTATGGCTACACCTTC CASSQEDGDYGYTF
TRBD1 TRBJ2-7 TRBV19 NA 16 TGTGCCAGTAGTCACCTCCCGGGACAGGACTCCTACGAGCAGTACTTC CASSHLPGQDSYEQYF
TRBD1 TRBJ2-5 TRBV7-2 few 19 TGTGCCAGCAGCTTAATAGGGAAGGGAGACAGGGCTTTCTGGCAGACCCAGTACTTC CASSLIGKGDRAFWQTQYF
NA TRBJ2-7 TRBV28 few 15 TGTGCCAGCAGTGACTATTCGGTGGCTCCCTACGAGCAGTACTTC CASSDYSVAPYEQYF
NA TRBJ2-7 TRBV7-8 NA 15 TGTGCCAGCAGCTTAGGCTTCCAAGGGACCTACGAGCAGTACTTC CASSLGFQGTYEQYF
NA TRBJ2-7 TRBV7-2 many 16 TGTGCCAGCAGCTTAGCGTCAACAGAGGCCTTCTACGAGCAGTACTTC CASSLASTEAFYEQYF
NA TRBJ1-1 TRBV19 few 13 TGTGCCAGTAGTATCTGGCAGGGCCGTGAAGCTTTCTTT CASSIWQGREAFF
TRBD2 TRBJ2-7 TRBV7-2 NA 14 TGTGCCAGCAGCTTAGTGGGGGGGGACTACGAGCAGTACTTC CASSLVGGDYEQYF
NA TRBJ1-1 TRBV7-9 few 12 TGTGCCAGCAGCTCAGAGGGCACTGAAGCTTTCTTT CASSSEGTEAFF
TRBD1 TRBJ2-5 TRBV6-2/TRBV6-3 many 17 TGTGCCAGCAGTTACTCCAGGGGACAGCCATTTCAAGAGACCCAGTACTTC CASSYSRGQPFQETQYF
NA TRBJ2-3 TRBV7-9 NA 15 TGTGCCAGCAGCTCCCACCGTAGCCTCACAGATACGCAGTATTTT CASSSHRSLTDTQYF
TRBD1 TRBJ2-7 TRBV4-1 few 17 TGCGCCAGCAGCCAAAGGGGGACAGGACCCATATCCTACGAGCAGTACTTC CASSQRGTGPISYEQYF